Sequencing of this TCR beta chain was carried out in a study of pediatric ulcerative colitis. As for the study in general: Disease was pancolitis in seven or eight and left-sided in two, histology-confirmed.

V was pared by 1 base and J by 2 bases, with 3 bases of the junction left unmatched. This CDR3 is built from 15 residues. Germline CDR1 and CDR2: SQVTM and ANQGSEA. Study results and limitations: Clonal expansions reduced rectal repertoire diversity in acute severe colitis. Substantially fewer templates came from a couple of patients' blood samples. This repertoire reflects total lymphocytes rather than subpopulations like regulatory T cells.

Concerning this clone: Its cognate antigen is unknown.

This table comes from immunoSEQ multiplex PCR, and its TCRdb copy is limited to in-frame clones, with some not included. The table includes roughly 70,000 clones, approximately 87% detected once. Sequenced input: blood. This receptor was taken from a boy under 18 with severe ulcerative colitis. The rearrangement links TRBV29-1 to TRBJ2-5; TRBD2 aligns across 11 bases. Here the CDR3 reads CSVEGGLADQETQYF. DNA for the CDR3: TGCAGCGTTGAAGGGGGACTAGCGGATCAAGAGACCCAGTACTTC. Drawing the rest from reference TRBV29-1 and TRBJ2-5, the complete variable domain is SAVISQKPSRDICQRGTSLTIQCQVDSQVTMMFWYRQQPGQSLTLIATANQGSEATYESGFVIDKFPISRPNLTFSTLTVSNMSPEDSSIYLCSVEGGLADQETQYFGPGTRLLVL.